In this sample, the clone carrying this T cell receptor beta chain turned up a few times. This entry is derived from a study of OX40 agonist ivuxolimab in advanced cancers. Study-wide context: Treatment received earlier with anti-PD-1, anti-PD-L1 or anti-CTLA-4 agents was allowed, and over 35% had some.

CDR1 MGHRA and CDR2 YSYEKL come from the germline V gene. This CDR3 spans 15 amino acids. The J segment lost 5 bases and the V segment lost 4 bases, leaving 8 bases of the junction unmatched. Profiling relied on immunoSEQ multiplex PCR, and the TCRdb table lists in-frame clones only, not all of them. This table holds about 60,000 clones, 86% found once. Sequencing used CD4+ or CD8+ T cells sorted from blood, obtained in a trial of the OX40 agonist ivuxolimab. The J gene is TRBJ2-1, the V gene TRBV4-1, with 7 positions matching TRBD2. This receptor was obtained from an adult with an advanced solid tumor such as melanoma, head and neck, liver or kidney cancer. The CDR3 is CASSRAVGGNNEQFF. Written as DNA, the CDR3 is TGCGCCAGCAGCCGAGCGGTGGGAGGGAACAATGAGCAGTTCTTC.